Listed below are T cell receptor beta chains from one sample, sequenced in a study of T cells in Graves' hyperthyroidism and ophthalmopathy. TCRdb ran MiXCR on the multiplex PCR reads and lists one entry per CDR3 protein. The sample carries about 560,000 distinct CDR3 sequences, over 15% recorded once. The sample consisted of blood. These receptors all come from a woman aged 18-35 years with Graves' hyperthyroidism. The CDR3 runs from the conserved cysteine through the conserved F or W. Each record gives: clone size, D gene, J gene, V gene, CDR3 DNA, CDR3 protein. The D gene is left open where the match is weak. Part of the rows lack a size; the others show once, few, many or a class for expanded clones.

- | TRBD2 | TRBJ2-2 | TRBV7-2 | TGTGCCAGCAGCTTATCGTCCGGGACTAGCGGGGGGTTCGGGGAGCTGTTTTTT | CASSLSSGTSGGFGELFF
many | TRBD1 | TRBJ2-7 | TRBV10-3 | TGTGCCCCCGGGACAGCCCGACCAAAATACTACGAGCAGTACTTC | CAPGTARPKYYEQYF
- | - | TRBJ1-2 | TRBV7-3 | TGTGCCAGCAGCCCCTCGGGGCGCGAAAATGGCTACACCTTC | CASSPSGRENGYTF
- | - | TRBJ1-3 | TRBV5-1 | TGCGCCAGCAGCTGGGAGTCCTCTGGAAACACCATATATTTT | CASSWESSGNTIYF
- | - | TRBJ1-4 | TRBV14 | TGTGCCAGCAGCCATTTGACGCGAACTAATGAAAAACTGTTTTTT | CASSHLTRTNEKLFF
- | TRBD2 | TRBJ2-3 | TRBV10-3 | TGTGCCACCGTAGCGGGGGGTAGCACAGATACGCAGTATTTT | CATVAGGSTDTQYF
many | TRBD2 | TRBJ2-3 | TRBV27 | TGTGCCAGCAGTGGCGAAGCGGGGGGAAACACAGATACGCAGTATTTT | CASSGEAGGNTDTQYF
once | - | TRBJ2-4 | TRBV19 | TGTGCCAGTACCAACTCCCCGGGGGCCAAAAACATTCAGTACTTC | CASTNSPGAKNIQYF
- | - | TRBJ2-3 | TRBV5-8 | TGTGCCAGCAGCTTGGCGGTGACTGAGGTAGATACGCAGTATTTT | CASSLAVTEVDTQYF
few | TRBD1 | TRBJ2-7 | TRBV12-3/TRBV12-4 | TGTGCCAGCAGTCGGGGACAGGGGAACTACGGGCAGTACTTC | CASSRGQGNYGQYF
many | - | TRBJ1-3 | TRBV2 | TGTGCCAGCAGGGGGACTCCACCCTCTGGAAACACCATATATTTT | CASRGTPPSGNTIYF
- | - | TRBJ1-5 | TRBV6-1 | TGTGCCAGCAGCCCCCTTTTGAAGGCTATTAATAGCAATCAGCCCCAGCATTTT | CASSPLLKAINSNQPQHF
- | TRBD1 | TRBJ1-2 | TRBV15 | TGTGCCACCAGCGGGTTAGACAGGGGCGGTTATGGCTACACCTTC | CATSGLDRGGYGYTF
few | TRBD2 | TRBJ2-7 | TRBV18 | TGTGCCAGCTCACCTCTCCCGGGACTAGCGGGGGGGGAGCAGTACTTC | CASSPLPGLAGGEQYF
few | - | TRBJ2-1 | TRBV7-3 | TGTGCCAGCAGCGCGGGGTCTGGGCAGTTCTTC | CASSAGSGQFF
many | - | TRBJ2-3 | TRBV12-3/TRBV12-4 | TGTGCGAAGGCAGTAAGAGATACGCAGTATTTT | CAKAVRDTQYF
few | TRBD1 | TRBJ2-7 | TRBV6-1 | TGTGCCGCTGAACGGGACAGCTACGAGCAGTACTTC | CAAERDSYEQYF
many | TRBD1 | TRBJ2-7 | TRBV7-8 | TGTGCCAGCAGCTTAGGGGGACAGGTATCCTACGAGCAGTACTTC | CASSLGGQVSYEQYF
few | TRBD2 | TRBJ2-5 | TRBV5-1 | TGCGCCAGCAGCACAGGACTAGCGGGCCTGGTGCGGGAGACCCAGTACTTC | CASSTGLAGLVRETQYF
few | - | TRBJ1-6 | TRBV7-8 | TGTGCCAGCAGCCCCCCCCGTGGGTGGCGGCAAAACTCCTATAATTCACCCCTCCACTTT | CASSPPRGWRQNSYNSPLHF
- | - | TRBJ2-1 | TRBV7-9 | TGTGCCAGCAGCTTTCTGGACAACTGGAATGAGCAGTTCTTC | CASSFLDNWNEQFF
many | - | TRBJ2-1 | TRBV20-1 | TGCAGTGCTACCCGGGACGCAAGCGGCAATGAGCAGTTCTTC | CSATRDASGNEQFF
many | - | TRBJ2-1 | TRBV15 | TGTGCCACCAGCAGAGATCTGCTCACCTACAATGAGCAGTTCTTC | CATSRDLLTYNEQFF
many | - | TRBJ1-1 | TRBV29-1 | TGCAGCTCGCCGGGGGTCACTGAAGCTTTCTTT | CSSPGVTEAFF
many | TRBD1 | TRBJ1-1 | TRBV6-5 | TGTGCCAGCAGTTACCGTCCGGGACAGCTGAACACTGAAGCTTTCTTT | CASSYRPGQLNTEAFF
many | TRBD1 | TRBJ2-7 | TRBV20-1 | TGCAGTGCTCAGCCAGCCGGGACAGGCTCCTACGAGCAGTACTTC | CSAQPAGTGSYEQYF
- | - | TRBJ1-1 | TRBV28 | TGTGCCAGCAGCACCCCCCGGGGCTCCAGATTTGAAGCTTTCTTT | CASSTPRGSRFEAFF
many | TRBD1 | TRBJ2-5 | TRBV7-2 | TGTGCCTCCGACCGGGACAGGGGCCGGGAGACCCAGTACTTC | CASDRDRGRETQYF
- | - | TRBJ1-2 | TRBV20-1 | TGCAGTGCTAGTCCCGGACATCTCGTCTATGGCTACACCTTC | CSASPGHLVYGYTF